This is a list of T cell receptor beta chains from one sample in a study of OX40 agonist ivuxolimab in advanced cancers. Data came from immunoSEQ multiplex PCR; TCRdb stores just in-frame clones and leaves some out. The sample consists of 80,000 or so clones, 84% of them appearing once. The material sequenced was CD4+ or CD8+ T cells sorted from blood, taken in a trial of the OX40 agonist ivuxolimab. The receptors were gathered from an adult with an advanced solid tumor such as melanoma, head and neck, liver or kidney cancer. Each CDR3 is given with its conserved first and last residue. The size entry is marked missing in some rows and otherwise reads once, few, many or a size class.

V	size	J	CDR3
TRBV6-7	.	TRBJ2-7	CASSLGGSGGSYEQYF
TRBV2	.	TRBJ2-5	CASSVFRGERETQYF
TRBV7-9	few	TRBJ2-7	CASTSGRAYEQYF
TRBV7-9	.	TRBJ1-3	CASSLQGGSGNTIYF
TRBV19	.	TRBJ1-1	CASTLKVNTEAFF
TRBV27	.	TRBJ2-5	CASKGRGVQETQYF
TRBV6-5	few	TRBJ1-2	CASTPDRSYGYTF
TRBV7-2	.	TRBJ2-3	CASSSASGPSTDTQYF
TRBV6-6	few	TRBJ2-7	CASRLGQGTSEQYF
TRBV18	.	TRBJ2-2	CASFRDLTGELFF
TRBV27	.	TRBJ2-7	CASRGYGPLTVYEQYF
TRBV6-1	.	TRBJ2-7	CASSVREYEQYF
TRBV19	.	TRBJ2-6	CASTRPRDSGANVLTF
TRBV5-1	.	TRBJ1-1	CASRVTDSTEAFF
TRBV7-2	.	TRBJ2-1	CASSLRYNEQFF